One and the same sample provided the 23 T cell receptor beta chains below, sequenced in a study of CD8 T cells in Susac syndrome. Reverse transcription used about 0.5 to 1 ug RNA and random hexamers. TCRdb used MiXCR to reprocess the immunoSEQ multiplex PCR reads, holding one entry per CDR3 protein. The data show some 300,000 distinct CDR3 sequences, with around 91% seen just once and around 0.18% held by the top ten. The sequencing sample was made of CD8+ T cells from PBMCs. Receptors originate from a human donor with multiple sclerosis.

The chain uses TRBV6-2 or TRBV6-3 and TRBJ2-7, with TRBD1 as a possible D gene (6 bases). Per the germline V gene, CDR1 is MNHEY and CDR2 is SVGEGT. The CDR3 covers 15 residues. Trimming cost V 9 bases and J 6 bases, with 24 bases left between them. CDR3 loop: CASILTGPGTGEQYF. CDR3 nucleotides: TGTGCCAGTATCCTTACAGGGCCCGGAACTGGCGAGCAGTACTTC.

CDR3 in DNA: TGTGCCAGCAGCTCCTTTACGACGGGGGAGCATACGCAGTATTTT. As protein: CASSSFTTGEHTQYF. V is TRBV9 and J is TRBJ2-3; tentatively, D is TRBD2 (6 bases). Germline CDR1 SGDLS, CDR2 YYNGEE. V lost 4 bases to trimming and J lost 7 bases, with 19 bases between them. The CDR3 covers 15 residues.

This clonotype has just a few counts. The chain couples TRBV5-1 to TRBJ2-5; TRBD1 matches at 8 bases. Germline CDR1 is SGHRS and CDR2 is YFSETQ. Trimming at V came to 4 bases and at J to 4 bases, leaving 12 bases not matched to a gene. CDR3 length: 16 residues. This CDR3 reads CASSPGGQGALETQYF. In DNA form, the CDR3 reads TGCGCCAGCAGCCCCGGAGGTCAGGGGGCGTTAGAGACCCAGTACTTC. Supplemented by reference TRBV5-1 and TRBJ2-5, the full variable domain reads KAGVTQTPRYLIKTRGQQVTLSCSPISGHRSVSWYQQTPGQGLQFLFEYFSETQRNKGNFPGRFSGRQFSNSRSEMNVSTLELGDSALYLCASSPGGQGALETQYFGPGTRLLVL.

The chain uses TRBV9 and TRBJ2-7; tentative D call: TRBD1 (5 bases). The V and J ends lost 0 bases and 3 bases respectively, with 7 bases between them. Germline V CDR1 and CDR2: SGDLS, YYNGEE. The CDR3 is 13 residues long. The CDR3 DNA reads as TGTGCCAGCAGCGTAGCTACAGGCTACGAGCAGTACTTC. Encoded protein: CASSVATGYEQYF.

CDR3 in DNA: TGTGCCAGCAGCCCCACTAGCGACTCTGCCTACGAGCAGTACTTC. It translates to CASSPTSDSAYEQYF. This chain uses TRBV12-3 or TRBV12-4 with TRBJ2-7; 7 nucleotides agree with TRBD2. This CDR3 is built from 15 residues. V gave up 6 bases and J gave up 2 bases; unmatched junction bases: 10.

The chain joins TRBV12-3 or TRBV12-4 to TRBJ2-5, with TRBD2 matching over 9 bases. The CDR3 runs to 15 residues. Germline trimming cut 6 bases from V and 5 bases from J; bases unmatched to any gene: 10. The CDR3 reads CASSSWGLAGETQYF. As DNA, the CDR3 is TGTGCCAGCAGCTCCTGGGGACTAGCTGGTGAGACCCAGTACTTC.

The chain joins TRBV30 to TRBJ1-1; 9 bases line up with TRBD1. The junction had 3 bases not matched to a gene; V was cut back by 2 bases and J by 5 bases. CDR1 and CDR2 from the germline V gene are GTSNPN and SVGIG (reference sequence). The length of the CDR3 is 13 residues. In DNA form, the CDR3 reads TGTGCCTGGAGTATAGACAGGGGGACTGAAGCTTTCTTT. It specifies CAWSIDRGTEAFF.

This clonotype was counted between two and nine times. V gene TRBV9 combines with J gene TRBJ2-7; TRBD2 matches at 10 bases. There are 15 residues in the CDR3. The V gene's germline CDR1 is SGDLS and CDR2 YYNGEE. With V trimmed by 0 bases and J by 1 base, 1 base remained unmatched. CDR3 residues: CASSVGLAGSYEQYF. DNA of the CDR3: TGTGCCAGCAGCGTAGGACTAGCGGGTTCCTACGAGCAGTACTTC. Full variable domain (missing parts from reference TRBV9 and TRBJ2-7): DSGVTQTPKHLITATGQRVTLRCSPRSGDLSVYWYQQSLDQGLQFLIQYYNGEERAKGNILERFSAQQFPDLHSELNLSSLELGDSALYFCASSVGLAGSYEQYFGPGTRLTVT.

This clonotype was found once. V gene TRBV28 combines with J gene TRBJ2-7; D is perhaps TRBD1 (6 bases). This CDR3 is 12 amino acids long. Germline assignment: CDR1 MDHEN and CDR2 SYDVKM. V lost 6 bases to trimming and J lost 4 bases, with 10 bases between them. The CDR3 DNA sequence: TGTGCCAGCAGCATTACAGGGTACGAGCAGTACTTC. Translation gives CASSITGYEQYF.

The chain recombines TRBV18 with TRBJ2-7; D possibly uses TRBD1 or TRBD2 (5 bases each). In germline, CDR1 is KGHSH, CDR2 LQKENI. The CDR3 runs to 14 residues. V was shortened by 6 bases and J by 2 bases, with 14 bases between the two germline ends. The chain's CDR3 is CASSHRDGAYEQYF. For the CDR3, the DNA is TGTGCCAGCTCTCACCGGGACGGAGCCTACGAGCAGTACTTC.

This clonotype was picked up one time. The chain uses TRBV3-1 and TRBJ2-1; 9 bases fit TRBD2. J lost 8 bases, V lost 4 bases, and 9 bases had no gene match. The CDR3 length is 15 residues. From germline, CDR1 is LGHDT and CDR2 YNNKEL (reference sequence). The CDR3 region has the DNA TGTGCCAGCAGCCCCGAGCGGGGGGTCCTGGATGAGCAGTTCTTC. Amino acids: CASSPERGVLDEQFF.

This rearrangement joins TRBV2 to TRBJ2-4; perhaps TRBD2 as D (6 bases). CDR3 length equals 16 residues. V gave up 9 bases and J gave up 2 bases, with 20 bases separating them. From germline, CDR1 is SNHLY and CDR2 FYNNEI. DNA of the CDR3: TGTGCCAGGACCATGGAGGGACCGATGTCCAAAAACATTCAGTACTTC. Its translation is CARTMEGPMSKNIQYF.

This clonotype was seen a handful of times. The rearrangement uses TRBV5-6 and TRBJ2-7; maybe TRBD2 (6 bases). V was shortened by 0 bases and J by 6 bases, with 7 bases between the two germline ends. Germline assignment: CDR1 SGHDT and CDR2 YYEEEE. The CDR3 sequence is 12 residues long. CDR3 sequence: CASSLGLGEQYF. CDR3 DNA: TGTGCCAGCAGCTTGGGACTAGGCGAGCAGTACTTC.

The table lists this clonotype with a few counts. The genes are TRBV10-2 and TRBJ2-1; perhaps TRBD1 as D (6 bases). Germline CDR1 reads WSHSY; CDR2 reads SAAADI. The V end lost 8 bases, the J end lost 2 bases, and 13 bases lay between the germline ends. CDR3 size: 14 residues. This CDR3 reads CASSTGNPYNEQFF. The CDR3, as DNA: TGCGCCAGCTCAACAGGGAATCCCTACAATGAGCAGTTCTTC.

The chain carries TRBV3-1 and TRBJ1-1; weak D call: TRBD1 (5 bases). CDR1 and CDR2 (germline): LGHDT, YNNKEL (reference sequence). The CDR3 is 18 residues long. The V end was cut by 4 bases, the J end by 11 bases, with 32 bases between. The CDR3 here is CASSPRPAAGDRIFKAFF. The CDR3 nucleotides read TGTGCCAGCAGCCCCCGTCCAGCGGCGGGGGACCGGATTTTTAAGGCTTTCTTT.

The chain uses TRBV9 and TRBJ2-4; no firm D call. Looked up from germline, CDR1 is SGDLS and CDR2 is YYNGEE. With 0 bases removed from V and 3 bases from J, the gap between germline ends came to 13 bases. The length of the CDR3 is 16 residues. In DNA form, the CDR3 reads TGTGCCAGCAGCGTAGATTCTGGGAATCTCAAAAACATTCAGTACTTC. Translating it yields CASSVDSGNLKNIQYF.

The chain is built from TRBV4-3 and TRBJ1-2; no definite D call. V shed 1 base and J shed 0 bases, with 12 bases lying between them. The germline V gene has CDR1 LGHNA and CDR2 YSLEER. The CDR3 is made up of 16 amino acids. CDR3 amino acids: CASSQGTESANYGYTF. Written as DNA, the CDR3 is TGCGCCAGCAGCCAAGGGACCGAGTCTGCTAACTATGGCTACACCTTC.

The chain joins TRBV7-2 to TRBJ2-7; possibly TRBD2 for D (6 bases). This CDR3 region has 15 residues. The germline gives CDR1 SGHTA, CDR2 FQGNSA. V was cut by 4 bases and J by 3 bases, with 16 bases left in between. CDR3 protein: CASSSLASENYEQYF. The CDR3, as DNA: TGTGCCAGCAGCTCCCTTGCTAGCGAAAACTACGAGCAGTACTTC.

The rearrangement joins TRBV4-1 to TRBJ2-1; D possibly corresponds to TRBD2 (5 bases). The CDR3 runs to 15 residues. Per the germline V gene, CDR1 is MGHRA and CDR2 is YSYEKL. Trimming pared 0 bases from V and 0 bases from J, leaving 6 bases between. The CDR3 DNA sequence: TGCGCCAGCAGCCAAGAAGGGAGCTCCTACAATGAGCAGTTCTTC. It encodes CASSQEGSSYNEQFF.

The chain recombines TRBV28 with TRBJ2-1; D unclear. Germline CDR1 reads MDHEN; CDR2 reads SYDVKM. Trimming pared 2 bases from V and 2 bases from J, leaving 10 bases between. The CDR3 is 15 residues long. Written as DNA, the CDR3 is TGTGCCAGCAGTTTAGGTCGTTCCCCCTACAATGAGCAGTTCTTC. Protein sequence: CASSLGRSPYNEQFF.

This clonotype was observed once. The J gene is TRBJ2-3, the V gene TRBV2, with TRBD2 as a possible D gene (6 bases). V gave up 4 bases and J gave up 2 bases, with 10 bases separating them. Germline V lookup: CDR1 SNHLY, CDR2 FYNNEI. The CDR3 is 14 residues long. For the CDR3, the DNA is TGTGCCAGCAGTGGGGACTCTAACACAGATACGCAGTATTTT. Translated, it gives CASSGDSNTDTQYF.

This chain connects TRBV13 to TRBJ2-5; possibly TRBD2 for D (7 bases). From germline, CDR1 is PRHDT and CDR2 FYEKMQ (reference sequence). The CDR3 extends over 15 amino acids. Trimming took 5 bases from V and 0 from J, leaving 13 bases between them. For the CDR3, the DNA is TGTGCCAGCAGCCGGGGGGAGGGGGACCAAGAGACCCAGTACTTC. It encodes CASSRGEGDQETQYF.

The chain couples TRBV7-9 to TRBJ2-7; the match to TRBD1 covers 9 bases. The CDR3 runs 17 residues. CDR1 SEHNR and CDR2 FQNEAQ come from the germline V gene (reference sequence). V was clipped by 2 bases and J by 0 bases; unmatched bases: 8. CDR3: CASSLPPGQGFSYEQYF. CDR3 coding DNA: TGTGCCAGCAGCTTACCTCCGGGACAGGGATTCTCCTACGAGCAGTACTTC.